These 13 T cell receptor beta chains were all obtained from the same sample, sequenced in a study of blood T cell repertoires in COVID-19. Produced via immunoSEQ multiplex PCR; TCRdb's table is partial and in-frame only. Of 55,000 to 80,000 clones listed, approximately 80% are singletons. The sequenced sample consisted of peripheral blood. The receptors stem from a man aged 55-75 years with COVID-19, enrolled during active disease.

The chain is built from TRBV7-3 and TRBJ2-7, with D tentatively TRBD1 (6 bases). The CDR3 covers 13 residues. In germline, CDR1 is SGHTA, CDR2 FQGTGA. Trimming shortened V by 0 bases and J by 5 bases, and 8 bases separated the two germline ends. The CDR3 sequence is CASSLTKGDEQYF. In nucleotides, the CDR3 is TGTGCCAGCAGCTTAACCAAGGGGGACGAGCAGTACTTC.

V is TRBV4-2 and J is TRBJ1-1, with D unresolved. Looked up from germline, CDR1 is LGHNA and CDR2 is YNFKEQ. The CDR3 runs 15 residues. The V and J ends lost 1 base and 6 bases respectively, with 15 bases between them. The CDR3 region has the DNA TGTGCCAGCAGCCAAGCCCTTTCAGTCGCCGCTGAAGCTTTCTTT. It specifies CASSQALSVAAEAFF.

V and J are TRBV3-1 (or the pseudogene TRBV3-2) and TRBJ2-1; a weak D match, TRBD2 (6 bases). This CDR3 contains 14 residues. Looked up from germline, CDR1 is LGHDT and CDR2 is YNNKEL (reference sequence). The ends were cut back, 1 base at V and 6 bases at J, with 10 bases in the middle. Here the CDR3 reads CASSQVGSGNEQFF. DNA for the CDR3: TGTGCCAGCAGCCAAGTCGGGAGTGGCAATGAGCAGTTCTTC.

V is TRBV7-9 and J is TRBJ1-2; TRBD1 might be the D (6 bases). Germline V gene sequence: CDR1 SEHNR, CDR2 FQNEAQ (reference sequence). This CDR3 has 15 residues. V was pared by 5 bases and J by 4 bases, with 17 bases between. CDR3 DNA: TGTGCCAGCAGCAATACAGGGAGTTTTGGCTATGGCTACACCTTC. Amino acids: CASSNTGSFGYGYTF.

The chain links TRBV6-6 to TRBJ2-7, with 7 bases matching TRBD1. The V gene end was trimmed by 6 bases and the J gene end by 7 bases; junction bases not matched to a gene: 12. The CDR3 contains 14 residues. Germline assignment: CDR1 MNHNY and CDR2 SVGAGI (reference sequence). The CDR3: CASSPTGAQREQYF. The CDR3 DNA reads TGTGCCAGCAGCCCAACAGGGGCCCAGCGGGAGCAGTACTTC.

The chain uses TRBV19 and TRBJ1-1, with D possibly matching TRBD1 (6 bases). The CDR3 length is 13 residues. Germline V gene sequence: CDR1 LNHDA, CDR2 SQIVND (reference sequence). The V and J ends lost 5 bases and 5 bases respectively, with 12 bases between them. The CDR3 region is CASSPKQGTEAFF. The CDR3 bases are TGTGCCAGTAGTCCCAAACAGGGAACTGAAGCTTTCTTT.

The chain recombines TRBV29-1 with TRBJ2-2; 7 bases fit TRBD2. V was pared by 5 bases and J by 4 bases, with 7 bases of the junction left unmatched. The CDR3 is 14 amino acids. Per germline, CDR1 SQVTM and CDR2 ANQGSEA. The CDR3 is CSVRRSGTTGELFF. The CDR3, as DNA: TGCAGCGTTCGCCGAAGCGGGACCACCGGGGAGCTGTTTTTT.

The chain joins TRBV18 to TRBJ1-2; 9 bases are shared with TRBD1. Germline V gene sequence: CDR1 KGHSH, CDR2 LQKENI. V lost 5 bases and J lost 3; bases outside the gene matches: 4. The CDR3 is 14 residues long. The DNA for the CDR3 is TGTGCCAGCTCAGGGGACAGGGTGTACTATGGCTACACCTTC. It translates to CASSGDRVYYGYTF.

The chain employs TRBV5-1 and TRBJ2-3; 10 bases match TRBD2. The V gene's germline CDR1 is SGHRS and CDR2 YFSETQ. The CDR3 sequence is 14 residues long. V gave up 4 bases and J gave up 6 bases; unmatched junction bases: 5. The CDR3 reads CASSQRLAGDTQYF. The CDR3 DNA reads TGCGCCAGCAGCCAAAGACTAGCGGGTGATACGCAGTATTTT. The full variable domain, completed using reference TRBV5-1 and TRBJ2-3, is KAGVTQTPRYLIKTRGQQVTLSCSPISGHRSVSWYQQTPGQGLQFLFEYFSETQRNKGNFPGRFSGRQFSNSRSEMNVSTLELGDSALYLCASSQRLAGDTQYFGPGTRLTVL.

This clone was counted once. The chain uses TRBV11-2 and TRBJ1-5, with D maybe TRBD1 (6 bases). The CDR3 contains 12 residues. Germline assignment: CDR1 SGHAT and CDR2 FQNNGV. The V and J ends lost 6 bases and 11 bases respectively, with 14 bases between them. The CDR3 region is CASSSTGIAQHF. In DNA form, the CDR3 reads TGTGCCAGCAGTTCCACAGGGATCGCCCAGCATTTT. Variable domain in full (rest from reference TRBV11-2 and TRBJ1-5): EAGVAQSPRYKIIEKRQSVAFWCNPISGHATLYWYQQILGQGPKLLIQFQNNGVVDDSQLPKDRFSAERLKGVDSTLKIQPAKLEDSAVYLCASSSTGIAQHFGDGTRLSIL.

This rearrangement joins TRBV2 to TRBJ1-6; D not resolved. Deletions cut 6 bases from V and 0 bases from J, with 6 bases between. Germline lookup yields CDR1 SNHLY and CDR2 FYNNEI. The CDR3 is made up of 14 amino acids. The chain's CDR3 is CASRESSYNSPLHF. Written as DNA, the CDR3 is TGTGCCAGCAGGGAGAGCTCCTATAATTCACCCCTCCACTTT.

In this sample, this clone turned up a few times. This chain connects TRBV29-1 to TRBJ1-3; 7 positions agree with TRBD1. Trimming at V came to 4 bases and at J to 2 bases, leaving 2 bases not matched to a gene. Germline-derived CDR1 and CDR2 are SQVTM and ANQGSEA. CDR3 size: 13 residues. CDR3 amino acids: CSVVRGPGNTIYF. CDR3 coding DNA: TGCAGCGTTGTTAGGGGGCCTGGAAACACCATATATTTT.

In nucleotides, the CDR3 is TGTGCCAGTAGTATAGGAAGCGGTGGTACAAATGGCTACACCTTC. Translating gives CASSIGSGGTNGYTF. The chain uses TRBV19 and TRBJ1-2, with D uncertain. Germline loops: CDR1 LNHDA, CDR2 SQIVND (reference sequence). The V gene lost 1 base and the J gene lost 6 bases, with 15 bases spanning the gap. There are 15 residues in the CDR3.